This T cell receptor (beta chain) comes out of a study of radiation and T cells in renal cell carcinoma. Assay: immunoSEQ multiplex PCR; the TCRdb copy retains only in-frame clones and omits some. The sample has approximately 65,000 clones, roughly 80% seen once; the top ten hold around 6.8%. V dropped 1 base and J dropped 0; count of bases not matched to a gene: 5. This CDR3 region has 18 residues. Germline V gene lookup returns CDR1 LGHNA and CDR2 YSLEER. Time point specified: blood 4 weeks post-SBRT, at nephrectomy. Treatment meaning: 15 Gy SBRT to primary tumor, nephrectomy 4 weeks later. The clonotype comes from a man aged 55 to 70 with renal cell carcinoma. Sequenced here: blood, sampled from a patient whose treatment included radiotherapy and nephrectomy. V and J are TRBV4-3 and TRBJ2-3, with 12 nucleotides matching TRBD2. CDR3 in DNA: TGCGCCAGCAGCCAAGCCCTAGCGGGGGGGACCAGCACAGATACGCAGTATTTT. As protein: CASSQALAGGTSTDTQYF.